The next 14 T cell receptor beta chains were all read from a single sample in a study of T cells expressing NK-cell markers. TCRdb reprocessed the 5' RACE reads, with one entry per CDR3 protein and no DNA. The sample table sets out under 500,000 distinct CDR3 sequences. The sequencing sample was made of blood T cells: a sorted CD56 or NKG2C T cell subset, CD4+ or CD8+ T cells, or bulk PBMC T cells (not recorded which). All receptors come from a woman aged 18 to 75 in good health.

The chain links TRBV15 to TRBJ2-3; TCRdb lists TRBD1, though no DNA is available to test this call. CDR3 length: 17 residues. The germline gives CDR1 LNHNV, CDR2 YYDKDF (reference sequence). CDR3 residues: CATSPAPIRLLTDTQYF.

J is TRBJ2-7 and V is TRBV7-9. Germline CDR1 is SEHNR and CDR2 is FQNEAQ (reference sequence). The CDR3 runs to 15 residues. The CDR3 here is CASSFGQRTLYEQYF.

The CDR3 here is CASSTTRGQDGNTIYF. This chain connects TRBV6-1 to TRBJ1-3. This CDR3 has 16 amino acids. CDR1 is MNHNS and CDR2 is SASEGT in the germline V gene.

CDR3: CASRDRATGNTEAFF. The rearrangement links TRBV6-2 or TRBV6-3 to TRBJ1-1; lacking DNA, the TRBD1 call made by TCRdb goes unchecked. CDR3 size: 15 residues. Per the germline V gene, CDR1 is MNHEY and CDR2 is SVGEGT.

CDR3 loop: CASSLRRQGSHSPLHF. The chain links TRBV7-2 to TRBJ1-6; the TCRdb call, TRBD1, lacks DNA for checking. Germline V gives CDR1 SGHTA, CDR2 FQGNSA. The CDR3 is 16 residues long.

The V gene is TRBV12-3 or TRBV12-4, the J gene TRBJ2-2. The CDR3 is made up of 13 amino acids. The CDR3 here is CASSFWTTGELFF.

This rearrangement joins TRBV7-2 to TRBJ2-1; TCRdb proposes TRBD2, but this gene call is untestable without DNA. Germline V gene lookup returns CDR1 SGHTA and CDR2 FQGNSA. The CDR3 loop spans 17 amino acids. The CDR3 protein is CASSPPTRTDPRNEQFF.

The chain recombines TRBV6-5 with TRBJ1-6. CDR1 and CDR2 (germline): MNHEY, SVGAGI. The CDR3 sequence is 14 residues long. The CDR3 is CASSYSDNLSPLHF.

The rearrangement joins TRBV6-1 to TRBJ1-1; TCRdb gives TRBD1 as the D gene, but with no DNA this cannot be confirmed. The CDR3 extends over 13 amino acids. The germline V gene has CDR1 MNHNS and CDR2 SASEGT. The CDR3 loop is CASSERWGDEAFF.

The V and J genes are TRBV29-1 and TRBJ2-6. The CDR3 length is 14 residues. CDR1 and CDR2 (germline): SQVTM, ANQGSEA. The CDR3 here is CSANGVAGANVLTF.

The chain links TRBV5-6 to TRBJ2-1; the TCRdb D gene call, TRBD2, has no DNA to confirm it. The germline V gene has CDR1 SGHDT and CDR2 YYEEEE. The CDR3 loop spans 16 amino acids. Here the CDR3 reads CASSAMLAGDYNEQFF.

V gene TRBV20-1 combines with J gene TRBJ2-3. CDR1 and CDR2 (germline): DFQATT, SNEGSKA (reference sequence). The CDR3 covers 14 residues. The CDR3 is CSARDFEGTDTQYF.

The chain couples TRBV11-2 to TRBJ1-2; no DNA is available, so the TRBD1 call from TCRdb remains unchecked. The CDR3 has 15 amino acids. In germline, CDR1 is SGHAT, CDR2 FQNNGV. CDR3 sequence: CASSSDRVYLYGYTF.

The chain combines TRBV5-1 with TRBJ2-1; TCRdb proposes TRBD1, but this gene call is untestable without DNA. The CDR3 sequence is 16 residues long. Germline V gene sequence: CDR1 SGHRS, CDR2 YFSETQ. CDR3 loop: CASSPPQGSSYNEQFF.